The TCR beta chain described here comes from a study of early T cells in non-severe SARS-CoV-2 infection. About the research overall: Unsorted whole-blood RNA was sequenced in bulk, leaving chains unpaired.

Using its own MiXCR run on the 5' RACE reads, TCRdb lists one record per CDR3 protein. The table shows approximately 88,000 distinct CDR3 sequences, with roughly 15% occurring only once. This clonotype was seen repeatedly, ten times or more. Deletions cut 2 bases from V and 9 bases from J, with 6 bases between. The CDR3 extends over 11 amino acids. Germline V gene data show CDR1 as MNHEY and CDR2 as SMNVEV (reference sequence). The sequenced sample was whole blood. The chain employs TRBV27 and TRBJ2-3; perhaps D is TRBD1 or TRBD2 (5 bases each). The sequence was collected from an adult who was a healthcare worker with PCR-confirmed SARS-CoV-2 infection or an uninfected control (not recorded which). The chain's CDR3 is CASSLRGTQYF. CDR3 nucleotide sequence: TGTGCCAGCAGTTTACGGGGCACGCAGTATTTT.